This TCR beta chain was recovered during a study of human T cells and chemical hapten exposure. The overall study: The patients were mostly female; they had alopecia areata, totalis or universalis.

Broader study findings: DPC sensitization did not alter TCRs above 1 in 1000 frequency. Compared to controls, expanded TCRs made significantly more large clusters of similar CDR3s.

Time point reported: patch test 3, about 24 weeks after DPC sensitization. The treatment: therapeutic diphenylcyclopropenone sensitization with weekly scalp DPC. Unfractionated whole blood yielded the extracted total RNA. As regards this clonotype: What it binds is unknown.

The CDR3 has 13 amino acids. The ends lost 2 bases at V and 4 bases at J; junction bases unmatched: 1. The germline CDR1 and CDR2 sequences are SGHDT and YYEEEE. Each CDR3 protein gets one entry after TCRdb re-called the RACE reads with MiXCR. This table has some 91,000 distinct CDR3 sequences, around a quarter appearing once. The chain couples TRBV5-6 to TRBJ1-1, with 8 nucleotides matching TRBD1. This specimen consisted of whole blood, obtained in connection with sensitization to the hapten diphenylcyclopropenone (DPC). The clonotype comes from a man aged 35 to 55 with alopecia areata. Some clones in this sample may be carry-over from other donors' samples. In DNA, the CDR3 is TGTGCCAGCAGCTTTGGGACAGGCACTGAAGCTTTCTTT. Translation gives CASSFGTGTEAFF. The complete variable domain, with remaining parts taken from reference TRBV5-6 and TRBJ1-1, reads DAGVTQSPTHLIKTRGQQVTLRCSPKSGHDTVSWYQQALGQGPQFIFQYYEEEERQRGNFPDRFSGHQFPNYSSELNVNALLLGDSALYLCASSFGTGTEAFFGQGTRLTVV.